This T cell receptor beta chain was documented in a study of shared clonotypes between healthy human individuals. In this sample, this clone turned up a few times. Its antigen is still unknown. Study observations and caveats: Naive subsets, compared against memory subsets, generally had larger estimated richness values.

At a deep level, the assay was run. Using immunoSEQ multiplex PCR, the repertoire was profiled, and TCRdb retains in-frame clones only, with some absent. The table has around 2.1 million clones, 85% to 95% seen once. Naive CD8 populations comprised CD45RO-negative cells positively selected for CCR7, excluding terminally differentiated effector memory CD45RA+ cells. The CDR3 loop spans 15 amino acids. Germline-derived CDR1 and CDR2 are SGDLS and YYNGEE. J gave up 5 bases and V 0 bases, and 8 bases lay outside the gene matches. The chain links TRBV9 to TRBJ2-7; 7 bases are a match to TRBD1. The receptor's source is a man aged 18 to 29 in good health. Some clones in this sample may be carry-over from other donors' samples. Input material: naive CD8+ T cells from PBMCs. The CDR3 DNA follows: TGTGCCAGCAGCGTAGAAGGGGGCGTTGGGGACGAGCAGTACTTC. This codes for CASSVEGGVGDEQYF.